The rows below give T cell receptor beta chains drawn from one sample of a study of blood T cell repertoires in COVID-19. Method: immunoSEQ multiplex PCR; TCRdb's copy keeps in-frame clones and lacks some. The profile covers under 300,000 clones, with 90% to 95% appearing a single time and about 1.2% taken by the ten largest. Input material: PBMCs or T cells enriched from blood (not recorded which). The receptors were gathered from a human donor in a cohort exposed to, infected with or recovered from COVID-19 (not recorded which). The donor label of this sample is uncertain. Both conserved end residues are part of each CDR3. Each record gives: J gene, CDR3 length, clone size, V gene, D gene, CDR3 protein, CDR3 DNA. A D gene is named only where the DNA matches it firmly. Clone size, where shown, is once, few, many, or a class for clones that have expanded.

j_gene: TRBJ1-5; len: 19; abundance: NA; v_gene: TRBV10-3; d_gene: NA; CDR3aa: CAISESVAGLGSGNQPQHF; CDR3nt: TGTGCCATCAGTGAGTCGGTGGCAGGGTTGGGATCTGGCAATCAGCCCCAGCATTTT
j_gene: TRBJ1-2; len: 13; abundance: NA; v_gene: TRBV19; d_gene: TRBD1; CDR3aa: CASSVGQAGGYTF; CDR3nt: TGTGCCAGTAGTGTCGGACAGGCGGGGGGCTACACCTTC
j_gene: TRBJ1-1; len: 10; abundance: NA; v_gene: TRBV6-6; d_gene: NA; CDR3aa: CASTGFEAFF; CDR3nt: TGTGCCAGCACAGGGTTTGAAGCTTTCTTT
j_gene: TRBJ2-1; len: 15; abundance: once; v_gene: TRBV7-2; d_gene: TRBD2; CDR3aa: CASSGGESSYNEQFF; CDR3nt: TGTGCCAGCAGCGGGGGGGAGAGCTCCTACAATGAGCAGTTCTTC
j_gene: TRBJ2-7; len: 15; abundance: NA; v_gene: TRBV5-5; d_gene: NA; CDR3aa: CASSFHRKSSYEQYF; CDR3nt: TGTGCCAGCAGCTTTCACAGAAAGAGCTCCTACGAGCAGTACTTC
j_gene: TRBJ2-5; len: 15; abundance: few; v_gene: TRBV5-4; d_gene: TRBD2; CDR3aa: CASSLVASGVETQYF; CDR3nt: TGTGCCAGCAGCTTGGTGGCTAGCGGGGTGGAGACCCAGTACTTC
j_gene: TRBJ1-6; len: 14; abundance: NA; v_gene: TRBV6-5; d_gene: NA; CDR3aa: CASSYSGQNSPLHF; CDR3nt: TGTGCCAGCAGTTACTCGGGGCAGAATTCACCCCTCCACTTT
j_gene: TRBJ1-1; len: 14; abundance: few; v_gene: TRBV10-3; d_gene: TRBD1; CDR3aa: CAIRSDRGNTEAFF; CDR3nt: TGTGCCATCAGGTCTGACAGGGGGAACACTGAAGCTTTCTTT
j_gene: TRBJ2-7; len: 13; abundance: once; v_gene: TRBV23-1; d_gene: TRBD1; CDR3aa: CAGDRGLSYEQYF; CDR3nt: TGCGCCGGGGATAGGGGGCTGTCCTACGAGCAGTACTTC
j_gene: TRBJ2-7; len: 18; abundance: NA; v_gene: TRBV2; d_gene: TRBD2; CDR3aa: CASRAGTSGGGSTYEQYF; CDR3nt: TGTGCCAGCAGGGCCGGGACTAGCGGGGGAGGGAGTACCTACGAGCAGTACTTC
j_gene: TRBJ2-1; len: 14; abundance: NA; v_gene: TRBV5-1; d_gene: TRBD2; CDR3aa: CASSLAGGLGEQFF; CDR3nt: TGCGCCAGCAGCTTAGCGGGGGGGCTGGGGGAGCAGTTCTTC
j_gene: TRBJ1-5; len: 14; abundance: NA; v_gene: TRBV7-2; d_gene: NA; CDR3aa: CASSLSRGDQPQHF; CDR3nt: TGTGCCAGCAGCCTTAGTCGGGGGGATCAGCCCCAGCATTTT
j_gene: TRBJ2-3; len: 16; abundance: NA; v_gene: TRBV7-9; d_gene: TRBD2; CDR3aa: CASSQTAGGPGDTQYF; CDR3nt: TGTGCCAGCAGCCAAACCGCGGGGGGGCCGGGAGATACGCAGTATTTT
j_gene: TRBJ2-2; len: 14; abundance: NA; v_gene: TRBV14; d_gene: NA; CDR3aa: CASSPGQNTGELFF; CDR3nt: TGTGCCAGCAGCCCCGGACAGAACACCGGGGAGCTGTTTTTT
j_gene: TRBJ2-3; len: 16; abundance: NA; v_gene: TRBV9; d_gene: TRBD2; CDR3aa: CASSSRGAGGTDTQYF; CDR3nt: TGTGCCAGCAGCTCCCGCGGAGCGGGGGGCACAGATACGCAGTATTTT
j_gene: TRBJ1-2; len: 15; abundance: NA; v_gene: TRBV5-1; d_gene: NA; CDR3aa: CASSAGLLQDYGYTF; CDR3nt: TGCGCCAGCAGTGCGGGGCTCCTACAGGACTATGGCTACACCTTC
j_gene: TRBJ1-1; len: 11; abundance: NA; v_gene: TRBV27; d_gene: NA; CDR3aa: CASAQGPEAFF; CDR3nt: TGTGCCAGCGCTCAGGGGCCCGAAGCTTTCTTT
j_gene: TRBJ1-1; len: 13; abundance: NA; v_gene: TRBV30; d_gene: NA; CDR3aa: CAWSVGANTEAFF; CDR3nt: TGTGCCTGGAGTGTGGGAGCCAACACTGAAGCTTTCTTT
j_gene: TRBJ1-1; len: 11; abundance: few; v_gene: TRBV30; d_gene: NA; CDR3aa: CAWAIQGEAFF; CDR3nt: TGTGCCTGGGCCATACAGGGTGAAGCTTTCTTT
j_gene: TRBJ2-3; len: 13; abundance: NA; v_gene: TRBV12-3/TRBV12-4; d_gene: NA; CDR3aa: CASSPSGPDTQYF; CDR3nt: TGTGCCAGCAGCCCCAGCGGCCCAGATACGCAGTATTTT
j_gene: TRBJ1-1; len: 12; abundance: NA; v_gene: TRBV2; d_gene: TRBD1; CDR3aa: CASSGDRVAAFF; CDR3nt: TGTGCCAGCAGCGGGGACAGAGTGGCCGCTTTCTTT
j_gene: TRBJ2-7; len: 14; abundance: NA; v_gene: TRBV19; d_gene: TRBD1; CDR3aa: CASSPTGGIGEQYF; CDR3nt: TGTGCCAGTAGCCCGACAGGGGGTATTGGCGAGCAGTACTTC
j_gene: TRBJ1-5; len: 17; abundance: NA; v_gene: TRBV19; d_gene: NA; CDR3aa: CASRMEWHRALNQPQHF; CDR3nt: TGTGCCAGTAGAATGGAGTGGCACCGAGCCTTAAATCAGCCCCAGCATTTT
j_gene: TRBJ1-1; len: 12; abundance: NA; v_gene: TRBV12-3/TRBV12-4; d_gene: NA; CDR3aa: CASSLYRREAFF; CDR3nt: TGTGCCAGCAGTTTATACAGACGTGAAGCTTTCTTT
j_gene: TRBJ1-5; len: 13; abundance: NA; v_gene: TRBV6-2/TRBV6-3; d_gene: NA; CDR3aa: CASSYGGNQPQHF; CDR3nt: TGTGCCAGCAGTTACGGAGGCAATCAGCCCCAGCATTTT
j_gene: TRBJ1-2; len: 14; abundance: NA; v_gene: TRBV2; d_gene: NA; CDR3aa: CASSSTAVLGGYTF; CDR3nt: TGTGCCAGCAGCAGTACAGCGGTACTGGGAGGCTACACCTTC
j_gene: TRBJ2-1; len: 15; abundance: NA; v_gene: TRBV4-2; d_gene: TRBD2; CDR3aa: CASSHVSSGGHEQFF; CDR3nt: TGTGCCAGCAGCCATGTATCTAGCGGGGGCCATGAGCAGTTCTTC
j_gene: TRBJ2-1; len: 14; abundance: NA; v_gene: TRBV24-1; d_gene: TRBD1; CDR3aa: CATSRAGGGGVQFF; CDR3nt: TGTGCCACCAGTCGGGCAGGGGGCGGTGGGGTGCAGTTCTTC
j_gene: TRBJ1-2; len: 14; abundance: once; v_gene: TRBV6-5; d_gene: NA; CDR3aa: CASRQGPANYGYTF; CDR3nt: TGTGCCAGCAGACAGGGCCCAGCTAACTATGGCTACACCTTC
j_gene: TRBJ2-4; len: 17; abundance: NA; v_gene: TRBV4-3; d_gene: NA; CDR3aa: CASSQYSGEKLKNIQYF; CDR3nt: TGCGCCAGCAGCCAATACTCGGGGGAGAAGTTGAAAAACATTCAGTACTTC
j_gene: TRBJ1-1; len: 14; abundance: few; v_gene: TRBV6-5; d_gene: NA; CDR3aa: CASSLQWTDTEAFF; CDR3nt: TGTGCCAGCAGCTTACAGTGGACAGACACTGAAGCTTTCTTT
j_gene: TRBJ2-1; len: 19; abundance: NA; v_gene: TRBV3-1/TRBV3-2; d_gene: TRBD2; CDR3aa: CASSPAGEPRTKVYNEQFF; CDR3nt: TGTGCCAGCAGCCCCGCGGGGGAGCCCCGTACGAAGGTCTACAATGAGCAGTTCTTC
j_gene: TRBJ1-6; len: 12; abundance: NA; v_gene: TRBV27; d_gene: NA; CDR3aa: CASSFEGSPLHF; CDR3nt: TGTGCCAGCAGTTTTGAGGGTTCACCCCTCCACTTT
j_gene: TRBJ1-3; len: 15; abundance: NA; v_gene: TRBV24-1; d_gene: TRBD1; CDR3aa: CATSDFSGGGNTIYF; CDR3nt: TGTGCCACCAGTGATTTCTCAGGGGGCGGAAACACCATATATTTT
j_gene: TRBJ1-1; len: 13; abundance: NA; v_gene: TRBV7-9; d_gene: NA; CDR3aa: CASSWAPNTEAFF; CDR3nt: TGTGCCAGCAGTTGGGCTCCGAACACTGAAGCTTTCTTT
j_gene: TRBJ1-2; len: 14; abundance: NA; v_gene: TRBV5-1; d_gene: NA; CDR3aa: CASSYWGQNYGYTF; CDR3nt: TGCGCCAGCAGCTATTGGGGCCAAAACTATGGCTACACCTTC
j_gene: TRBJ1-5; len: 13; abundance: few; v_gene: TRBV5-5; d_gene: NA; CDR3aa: CASSVQGLEPQHF; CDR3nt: TGTGCCAGCAGCGTACAGGGTTTAGAGCCCCAGCATTTT
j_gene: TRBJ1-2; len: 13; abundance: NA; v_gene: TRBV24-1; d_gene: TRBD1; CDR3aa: CATSERDREGYTF; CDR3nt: TGTGCCACCAGTGAGAGGGACAGGGAGGGCTACACCTTC
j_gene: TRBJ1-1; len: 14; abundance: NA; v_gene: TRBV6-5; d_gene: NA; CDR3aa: CASSLEGVNTEAFF; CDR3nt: TGTGCCAGCAGCCTAGAGGGGGTGAACACTGAAGCTTTCTTT
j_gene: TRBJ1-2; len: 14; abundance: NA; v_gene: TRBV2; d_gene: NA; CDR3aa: CASSDKQGDYGYTF; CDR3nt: TGTGCCAGCAGTGATAAGCAGGGCGACTATGGCTACACCTTC